Included here is one T cell receptor beta chain sequence, with context. No cognate antigen has been identified for it. No much larger clone exists at a distance of one base, and base qualities are not known. CDR3 length: 15 amino acids, cysteine to phenylalanine. Of all the DNA, just the CDR3 is kept, 45 bases in frame from base 1. CDR1 and CDR2, looked up from the germline V gene, are MDHEN and SYDVKM. Trimming removed 1 base from V and 1 base from J, leaving 7 bases between the germline ends. The data are from a study of Siglec-9 on CD8 T cells in melanoma (dated by TCRdb to the late 2010s). Some background on the complete study: The study examined the expression of Siglec-9 on CD8+ T cells and how Siglec-9 regulates T cells within the melanoma tumor microenvironment.

The study at large found these results: According to the reported findings, Siglec-9 marked and regulated a subset of effector memory CD8+ T cells that seemed to build up inside melanoma tumors.

Library creation used the immunoSEQ multiplex PCR assay. TCRdb stores this immuneACCESS table with in-frame sequences only. Part of the clones is absent; in the studies checked, under half of the shortfall reflects unresolved V genes, and no reason is known for the rest. Here the sample has tens of thousands of clones; 80% occur a single time. The biggest ten clones account for under 6.5% of the sample. Sequencing used Siglec-9- CD8+ T cells sorted from blood. What this sample's cell subset or site label stands for: CD8 T cells lacking Siglec-9. This chain is built from TRBV28 and TRBJ1-4; the D gene is perhaps TRBD1, on 5 matching bases. The sequence came from a human donor in good health. Read as DNA, the sequence is TGTGCCAGCAGTTTATTGGGGGTAACTAATGAAAAACTGTTTTTT. This translates into CASSLLGVTNEKLFF.